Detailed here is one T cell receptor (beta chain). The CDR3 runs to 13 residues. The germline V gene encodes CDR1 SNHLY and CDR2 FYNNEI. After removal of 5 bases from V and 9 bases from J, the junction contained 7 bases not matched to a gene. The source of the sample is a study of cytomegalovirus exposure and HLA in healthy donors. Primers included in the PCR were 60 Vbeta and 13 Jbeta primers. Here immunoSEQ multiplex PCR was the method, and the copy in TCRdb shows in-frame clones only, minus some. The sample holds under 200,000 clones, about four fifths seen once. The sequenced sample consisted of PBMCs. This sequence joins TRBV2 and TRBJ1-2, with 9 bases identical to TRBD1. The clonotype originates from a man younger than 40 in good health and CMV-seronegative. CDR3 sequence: CASSPQGQGSYTF. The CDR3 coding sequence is TGTGCCAGCAGTCCGCAGGGACAGGGAAGCTACACCTTC.